This record concerns one T cell receptor (beta chain) sequence. Its antigen remains unidentified. The CDR3 has 13 residues. Every TCR library consumed 3500 ng of total RNA. Across eight separate reactions for each sample, cDNA was made. TCRdb re-called the 5' RACE reads, yielding one record per CDR3 amino acid sequence without DNA. Across 200,000 to 250,000 distinct CDR3 sequences, the top ten clones capture roughly 7.7% of the sample. This sample was taken from a study of monozygotic twins with inflammatory bowel disease. Study-level points and caveats: Relative clonotype sharing with others was diminished in IBD patients versus healthy twins, particularly with disease activity.

The chain recombines TRBV12-3 or TRBV12-4 with TRBJ2-4. This clonotype was obtained from a human donor with ulcerative colitis or Crohn's disease, or a healthy co-twin of an affected twin (not recorded which). What was sequenced was blood. The CDR3 reads CASRKEAKNIQYF.